These 24 T cell receptor beta chains were all obtained from the same sample, sequenced in a study of T cells after yellow fever vaccination. TCRdb ran MiXCR on the 5' RACE reads and lists one entry per CDR3 protein. The table includes under 200,000 distinct CDR3 sequences, 9.5% to 12% detected once. Sequenced here: CD8+ T cells sorted from PBMCs, sampled 15 days after the yellow fever booster vaccination. The receptors were sampled from a man between 18 and 35 years old who received the YFV17D yellow fever vaccine.

This sequence joins TRBV6-6 and TRBJ2-7; 8 bases fit TRBD1. The CDR3 is made up of 13 amino acids. In germline, CDR1 is MNHNY, CDR2 SVGAGI (reference sequence). For the CDR3, the DNA is TGTGCCAGCAGTTACTATCAGGGGGCGGCCCTAGACGTC. Its translation is CASSYYQGAALDV.

This clonotype rates as hyperexpanded. The chain combines TRBV5-6 with TRBJ2-1, with 7 nucleotides matching TRBD1. The V and J ends lost 4 bases and 5 bases, in that order; junction bases with no gene match: 6. The CDR3 has 14 residues. Germline V lookup: CDR1 SGHDT, CDR2 YYEEEE. CDR3 nucleotides: TGTGCCAGCAGCCCGCCGGGACAGCACAATGAGCAGTTCTTC. This encodes CASSPPGQHNEQFF.

This clonotype came up a few times. This CDR3 reads CASSLVGGPSYEQYF. The CDR3 DNA reads as TGTGCCAGCAGCTTAGTCGGGGGGCCCTCCTACGAGCAGTACTTC. The chain employs TRBV7-9 and TRBJ2-7; tentatively, D is TRBD2 (7 bases). CDR1 is SEHNR, CDR2 FQNEAQ, per germline (reference sequence). Trimming pared 1 base from V and 0 bases from J, leaving 10 bases between. This CDR3 is built from 15 residues.

This clonotype was detected only a few times. The chain recombines TRBV11-2 with TRBJ2-2; 7 positions match TRBD1. V trimming: 6 bases; J trimming: 3 bases; junction bases outside the gene matches: 10. CDR1 is SGHAT and CDR2 is FQNNGV in the germline V gene. The CDR3 covers 16 residues. The CDR3: CASSSPGQVDTGELFF. The CDR3 bases are TGTGCCAGCAGTTCCCCCGGACAGGTGGACACCGGGGAGCTGTTTTTT.

The DNA for the CDR3 is TGCGCCAGCAGCCAAGCCGGGGGCAAGGATTCCGGCACTGAAGCTTTCTTT. Protein: CASSQAGGKDSGTEAFF. This sequence joins TRBV4-1 and TRBJ1-1; possibly TRBD1 for D (6 bases). The germline gives CDR1 MGHRA, CDR2 YSYEKL. The CDR3 runs 17 residues. Trimming shortened V by 1 base and J by 4 bases, and 19 bases separated the two germline ends.

In its sample, this clonotype was seen many times. The V gene is TRBV20-1, the J gene TRBJ2-1; 14 bases match TRBD2. Per the germline V gene, CDR1 is DFQATT and CDR2 is SNEGSKA (reference sequence). Trimming cost V 6 bases and J 5 bases; bases outside gene matches: 12. The CDR3 has 17 amino acids. Written as DNA, the CDR3 is TGCAGTGCCCGACCGGGACTAGCGGGGGAGTTTGACAATGAGCAGTTCTTC. Amino acids: CSARPGLAGEFDNEQFF.

This clonotype has ten or more counts. The chain is built from TRBV7-2 and TRBJ2-5; 7 bases map to TRBD2. The CDR3 is made up of 13 amino acids. Germline assignment: CDR1 SGHTA and CDR2 FQGNSA. V trimming: 3 bases; J trimming: 5 bases; junction bases outside the gene matches: 3. The CDR3 sequence is CASSFGDYETQYF. In DNA, the CDR3 is TGTGCCAGCAGCTTCGGGGACTACGAGACCCAGTACTTC.

This clonotype occurred a few times. The V call is TRBV4-3, the J call TRBJ2-3; weak D call: TRBD1 (6 bases). This CDR3 is built from 19 residues. V lost 0 bases and J 3 bases, leaving 22 bases between the germline ends. Germline CDR1 and CDR2: LGHNA and YSLEER. CDR3 amino acids: CASSQDKFKTERGTDTQYF. CDR3 coding DNA: TGCGCCAGCAGCCAAGATAAGTTCAAGACGGAGAGGGGGACAGATACGCAGTATTTT.

Only a few counts were recorded for this clonotype. The J gene is TRBJ2-1, the V gene TRBV19, with 9 positions matching TRBD2. This CDR3 spans 16 amino acids. The germline CDR1 and CDR2 sequences are LNHDA and SQIVND (reference sequence). V gave up 4 bases and J gave up 5 bases; unmatched junction bases: 9. CDR3 DNA: TGTGCCAGTAGTACCTGGGGACTAGCTAATCACAATGAGCAGTTCTTC. Translating gives CASSTWGLANHNEQFF.

This clonotype was detected a few times. The chain is built from TRBV6-2 or TRBV6-3 and TRBJ1-3; TRBD1 aligns across 8 bases. The CDR3 totals 15 residues. CDR1 MNHEY and CDR2 SVGEGT come from the germline V gene. V shed 7 bases and J 4 bases; nucleotides not matched to a gene: 9. CDR3 loop: CASTLWTGSGNTIYF. The DNA for the CDR3 is TGTGCCAGCACCCTATGGACAGGGTCCGGAAACACCATATATTTT.

This clonotype came up a few times. J is TRBJ2-5 and V is TRBV4-1; TRBD2 matches at 9 bases. CDR1 MGHRA and CDR2 YSYEKL come from the germline V gene. The junction had 8 bases not matched to a gene; V was cut back by 3 bases and J by 3 bases. The CDR3 loop spans 16 amino acids. CDR3 nucleotides: TGCGCCAGCAGCCACATTAGCGGGGGCTCGGAAGAGACCCAGTACTTC. It encodes CASSHISGGSEETQYF.

This clonotype was seen at least ten times. V gene TRBV18 combines with J gene TRBJ2-7, with 7 bases fitting TRBD1. With V trimmed by 0 bases and J by 2 bases, 1 base remained unmatched. In germline, CDR1 is KGHSH, CDR2 LQKENI. The CDR3 runs 14 residues. The CDR3 here is CASSPPQGAYEQYF. CDR3 bases: TGTGCCAGCTCACCACCTCAGGGGGCCTACGAGCAGTACTTC.

This clonotype has only a few counts. The chain links TRBV6-5 to TRBJ2-2; D unresolved. V was pared by 0 bases and J by 0 bases, with 20 bases between. The germline gives CDR1 MNHEY, CDR2 SVGAGI. The CDR3 loop spans 20 amino acids. CDR3 sequence: CASSYSSNFVDWTNTGELFF. The CDR3 nucleotides are TGTGCCAGCAGTTACTCGTCGAATTTTGTAGACTGGACGAACACCGGGGAGCTGTTTTTT.

The chain combines TRBV7-6 with TRBJ2-7, with 10 bases aligning to TRBD1. Germline CDR1 reads SGHVS; CDR2 reads FNYEAQ. The V gene end was trimmed by 4 bases and the J gene end by 5 bases; junction bases not matched to a gene: 2. The CDR3 is 13 amino acids. The CDR3 loop reads CASSWGQGNEQYF. The CDR3 region has the DNA TGTGCCAGCAGCTGGGGACAGGGGAACGAGCAGTACTTC. The full variable domain, with the rest looked up from reference TRBV7-6 and TRBJ2-7, is GAGVSQSPRYKVTKRGQDVALRCDPISGHVSLYWYRQALGQGPEFLTYFNYEAQQDKSGLPNDRFSAERPEGSISTLTIQRTEQRDSAMYRCASSWGQGNEQYFGPGTRLTVT.

This clonotype was picked up a small number of times. The genes are TRBV4-1 and TRBJ2-2, with D maybe TRBD1 (5 bases). CDR1 MGHRA and CDR2 YSYEKL come from the germline V gene. V was cut by 2 bases and J by 1 base, with 11 bases left in between. This CDR3 has 16 residues. CDR3 sequence (DNA): TGCGCCAGCAGCCAACGACTTACAGGGAACACCGGGGAGCTGTTTTTT. This translates into CASSQRLTGNTGELFF.

The genes are TRBV29-1 and TRBJ2-7; D is unresolved. The CDR3 runs to 12 residues. Deletions cut 1 base from V and 2 bases from J, with 6 bases between. Germline CDR1 reads SQVTM; CDR2 reads ANQGSEA. CDR3 nucleotide sequence: TGCAGCGTTGAAGTAAGGGCCTACGAGCAGTACTTC. It encodes CSVEVRAYEQYF.

This clonotype was counted at least ten times. This rearrangement joins TRBV20-1 to TRBJ2-3; 7 nucleotides agree with TRBD1. Germline CDR1 and CDR2: DFQATT and SNEGSKA (reference sequence). The CDR3 contains 15 residues. Trimming cost V 0 bases and J 3 bases; bases outside gene matches: 6. The CDR3, as DNA: TGCAGTGCTAGAGACCGCAGGGGGAAAACAGATACGCAGTATTTT. The encoded protein is CSARDRRGKTDTQYF.

The chain links TRBV7-9 to TRBJ2-1; D is uncertain. Per germline, CDR1 SEHNR and CDR2 FQNEAQ (reference sequence). V shed 4 bases and J shed 5 bases, with 9 bases lying between them. The CDR3 loop spans 13 amino acids. CDR3 sequence reads: CASSYHANNEQFF. CDR3 sequence (DNA): TGTGCCAGCAGCTACCACGCTAACAATGAGCAGTTCTTC. Drawing the rest from reference TRBV7-9 and TRBJ2-1, the complete variable domain is DTGVSQNPRHKITKRGQNVTFRCDPISEHNRLYWYRQTLGQGPEFLTYFQNEAQLEKSRLLSDRFSAERPKGSFSTLEIQRTEQGDSAMYLCASSYHANNEQFFGPGTRLTVL.

The rearrangement uses TRBV6-6 and TRBJ1-1, with D uncertain. Germline lookup yields CDR1 MNHNY and CDR2 SVGAGI (reference sequence). This CDR3 is built from 14 residues. With 7 bases removed from V and 0 bases from J, the gap between germline ends came to 12 bases. CDR3 in DNA: TGTGCCAGCATTCCGGACCGCTTGAACACTGAAGCTTTCTTT. Amino acids: CASIPDRLNTEAFF.

The table lists this clonotype with a few counts. The chain links TRBV9 to TRBJ2-2; 11 bases match TRBD2. J gave up 6 bases and V 2 bases, and 0 bases lay outside the gene matches. The CDR3 is made up of 14 amino acids. Germline CDR1 SGDLS, CDR2 YYNGEE. CDR3 amino acids: CASSVSGGAGELFF. CDR3 sequence (DNA): TGTGCCAGCAGCGTTAGCGGGGGGGCCGGGGAGCTGTTTTTT.

V and J are TRBV12-3 or TRBV12-4 and TRBJ2-1; 15 nucleotides match TRBD2. The trim removed 6 bases at V and 9 bases at J, leaving 6 bases unmatched. The CDR3 is made up of 15 amino acids. The CDR3 spells CASSSGLAGGGEQFF. The DNA of the CDR3 is TGTGCCAGCAGCTCGGGACTAGCGGGGGGTGGTGAGCAGTTCTTC.

CDR3 sequence (DNA): TGTGCCAGCAGGCCCGGGACAAGCAATCAGCCCCAGCATTTT. It yields the protein CASRPGTSNQPQHF. The J gene is TRBJ1-5, the V gene TRBV6-5; possible D gene TRBD1, 6 bases. V lost 6 bases, J lost 1 base, and 10 bases lay in between. Germline CDR1 MNHEY, CDR2 SVGAGI. CDR3 length: 14 residues.

The chain has TRBV12-3 or TRBV12-4 and TRBJ1-1, with D hard to call. The CDR3 sequence is 13 residues long. The V end was cut by 4 bases, the J end by 7 bases, with 13 bases between. The CDR3, as DNA: TGTGCCAGCAGTTCCGCCTTTGGAAATGAAGCTTTCTTT. Its translation is CASSSAFGNEAFF.

The chain uses TRBV6-1 and TRBJ2-5, with a tentative D call TRBD1 (5 bases). This CDR3 comprises 14 residues. Germline CDR1 reads MNHNS; CDR2 reads SASEGT. The V end lost 3 bases, the J end lost 3 bases, and 11 bases lay between the germline ends. The CDR3 DNA reads as TGTGCCAGCAGTGAGGACAACTGGAAAGAGACCCAGTACTTC. As protein: CASSEDNWKETQYF.